This passage covers 32 T cell receptor beta chains from one sample sequenced in a study of blood T cells in healthy people across ages. A J-beta primer mix and a sample-barcoded 5' primer were used in a second PCR of about 7 to 12 cycles. Each CDR3 protein gets one entry after TCRdb re-called the 5' RACE reads with MiXCR. The sample shows some 1.4 million distinct CDR3 sequences, 35% to 45% of them seen only once. Specimen: blood. These receptors came from a young woman in good health.

The chain is built from TRBV2 and TRBJ1-1, with D unclear. CDR1 SNHLY and CDR2 FYNNEI come from the germline V gene. The CDR3 covers 10 residues. V shed 7 bases and J shed 8 bases, with 8 bases lying between them. CDR3 residues: CASKTPEAFF. The CDR3 DNA sequence: TGTGCCAGCAAGACACCCGAAGCTTTCTTT.

This clonotype has a count of ten or more. The chain links TRBV9 to TRBJ2-3; 10 bases fit TRBD2. This CDR3 comprises 16 residues. Germline CDR1 is SGDLS and CDR2 is YYNGEE. V dropped 4 bases and J dropped 2; count of bases not matched to a gene: 7. CDR3 coding DNA: TGTGCCAGCAGCCGAAGCGGGGGGGCGGCCACAGATACGCAGTATTTT. Translated: CASSRSGGAATDTQYF.

The J gene is TRBJ1-2, the V gene TRBV6-5; 8 nucleotides agree with TRBD1. The CDR3 has 13 residues. In germline, CDR1 is MNHEY, CDR2 SVGAGI. After removal of 2 bases from V and 7 bases from J, the junction contained 3 bases not matched to a gene. The CDR3 DNA is TGTGCCAGCAGTTACCTTGACAGGGGTGGCTACACCTTC. This translates into CASSYLDRGGYTF.

This clonotype was recorded once. The chain is built from TRBV6-2 or TRBV6-3 and TRBJ2-1; 8 bases agree with TRBD2. The CDR3 totals 13 residues. With V trimmed by 5 bases and J by 9 bases, 6 bases remained unmatched. In germline, CDR1 is MNHEY, CDR2 SVGEGT. CDR3 region: CASSQGLDAEQFF. The CDR3 DNA follows: TGTGCCAGCAGTCAGGGACTAGATGCTGAGCAGTTCTTC.

The chain joins TRBV29-1 to TRBJ2-2; D is ambiguous. Looked up from germline, CDR1 is SQVTM and CDR2 is ANQGSEA. This CDR3 has 16 amino acids. V was cut by 0 bases and J by 3 bases, with 14 bases left in between. CDR3 amino acids: CSVEDKGQHHTGELFF. CDR3 coding DNA: TGCAGCGTTGAAGATAAGGGCCAGCATCACACCGGGGAGCTGTTTTTT.

The CDR3 sequence is CASAEGLAKNIQYF. The CDR3 DNA is TGTGCCAGCGCCGAGGGGCTGGCCAAAAACATTCAGTACTTC. V is TRBV6-1 and J is TRBJ2-4; tentatively, D is TRBD1 or TRBD2 (5 bases each). The CDR3 loop spans 14 amino acids. The V and J ends lost 8 bases and 1 base respectively, with 12 bases between them. Germline V gene sequence: CDR1 MNHNS, CDR2 SASEGT.

The chain carries TRBV20-1 and TRBJ2-3; 7 bases are a match to TRBD2. Germline CDR1 is DFQATT and CDR2 is SNEGSKA (reference sequence). The V gene end was trimmed by 6 bases and the J gene end by 6 bases; junction bases not matched to a gene: 12. The CDR3 runs 14 residues. The CDR3 loop is CSARFYWGGDTQYF. The DNA for the CDR3 is TGCAGTGCCCGCTTTTATTGGGGGGGGGATACGCAGTATTTT.

This clonotype was counted a few times. This chain joins TRBV27 and TRBJ2-3, with 9 bases that match TRBD2. The CDR3 totals 14 residues. V was pared by 6 bases and J by 2 bases, with 3 bases of the junction left unmatched. Germline CDR1 reads MNHEY; CDR2 reads SMNVEV (reference sequence). CDR3 nucleotide sequence: TGTGCCAGCAGGCGGGGGGGAATCACAGATACGCAGTATTTT. It yields the protein CASRRGGITDTQYF.

V and J are TRBV11-2 and TRBJ2-2; 7 bases are shared with TRBD2. The trim removed 5 bases at V and 6 bases at J, leaving 3 bases unmatched. The CDR3 is 13 residues long. Germline V gene lookup returns CDR1 SGHAT and CDR2 FQNNGV. As DNA, the CDR3 is TGTGCCAGCAGCCATGGACTAGCCGGGGAGCTGTTTTTT. It specifies CASSHGLAGELFF.

With regard to this clonotype: One end of the junction varies from germline; a read error may be responsible. The rearrangement uses TRBV29-1 and TRBJ2-2, with D perhaps TRBD2 (6 bases). CDR1 SQVTM and CDR2 ANQGSEA come from the germline V gene. This CDR3 contains 16 residues. CDR3 in DNA: TGCAGCGTTGAAGACCCGGACGGCGGGAACACCGAGGAGCTGTTTTTT. Encoded protein: CSVEDPDGGNTEELFF.

This chain connects TRBV9 to TRBJ2-4; TRBD1 might be the D (5 bases). The J call may be wrong; the DNA end is better matched by TRBJ2-7. This CDR3 is 14 amino acids long. The germline CDR1 and CDR2 sequences are SGDLS and YYNGEE. The DNA of the CDR3 is TGTGCCAGCAGCGTAGTCCCAGGGTTAAACGAGCAGTACTTC. The encoded protein is CASSVVPGLNEQYF.

J is TRBJ1-2 and V is TRBV14; D remains ambiguous. The germline V and J ends were trimmed by 1 base and 2 bases, with 11 bases remaining between them. Germline lookup yields CDR1 SGHDN and CDR2 FVKESK. This CDR3 is built from 15 residues. CDR3 in amino acids: CASSQVRGVNYGYTF. Here the CDR3 DNA reads TGTGCCAGCAGCCAAGTTCGGGGTGTAAACTATGGCTACACCTTC.

V and J are TRBV6-5 and TRBJ1-2; 8 bases fit TRBD1. This CDR3 contains 13 residues. Germline assignment: CDR1 MNHEY and CDR2 SVGAGI. The J segment lost 5 bases and the V segment lost 5 bases, leaving 4 bases of the junction unmatched. CDR3 sequence: CASSRQGTYGYTF. The CDR3 DNA is TGTGCCAGCAGTCGACAGGGGACGTATGGCTACACCTTC.

The J gene is TRBJ1-6, the V gene TRBV12-3 or TRBV12-4, with 7 positions matching TRBD1. CDR3 length: 15 residues. V shed 5 bases, J shed 6 bases, and the junction held 7 bases outside the gene matches. The CDR3 spells CASSISTGLNSPLHF. The CDR3 bases are TGTGCCAGCAGTATTTCGACAGGGCTTAATTCACCCCTCCACTTT.

This chain connects TRBV20-1 to TRBJ2-7; D not certain. From germline, CDR1 is DFQATT and CDR2 SNEGSKA (reference sequence). CDR3 length: 12 residues. Deletions cut 1 base from V and 7 bases from J, with 11 bases between. The CDR3 DNA is TGCAGTGCTAGAGCCATGGGCAATGAGCAGTACTTC. Residues: CSARAMGNEQYF.

The chain employs TRBV4-1 and TRBJ2-1; 13 nucleotides align to TRBD2. CDR1 MGHRA and CDR2 YSYEKL come from the germline V gene. J gave up 0 bases and V 4 bases, and 12 bases lay outside the gene matches. This CDR3 is built from 20 residues. The CDR3 sequence is CASSPRGLAGATSSYNEQFF. The DNA of the CDR3 is TGCGCCAGCAGCCCAAGAGGACTAGCGGGGGCCACCTCCTCCTACAATGAGCAGTTCTTC.

The rearrangement links TRBV20-1 to TRBJ2-7; 14 bases are a match to TRBD2. Unmatched junction bases numbered 5, after V lost 3 bases and J lost 7 bases. Germline CDR1 and CDR2: DFQATT and SNEGSKA (reference sequence). The CDR3 is made up of 14 amino acids. The chain's CDR3 is CSARTSGGATEQYF. The CDR3 nucleotides are TGCAGTGCTAGGACTAGCGGGGGGGCCACTGAGCAGTACTTC.

The rearrangement links TRBV20-1 to TRBJ2-3, with D perhaps assigned TRBD1 or TRBD2 (5 bases each). Trimming shortened V by 0 bases and J by 0 bases, and 10 bases separated the two germline ends. The CDR3 has 15 residues. Per germline, CDR1 DFQATT and CDR2 SNEGSKA (reference sequence). CDR3 region: CSARDPGRSTDTQYF. The DNA for the CDR3 is TGCAGTGCTAGAGACCCGGGACGGAGCACAGATACGCAGTATTTT.

The chain links TRBV20-1 to TRBJ1-5, with D possibly matching TRBD1 (6 bases). The V and J ends lost 6 bases and 6 bases respectively, with 15 bases between them. The CDR3 covers 13 residues. In germline, CDR1 is DFQATT, CDR2 SNEGSKA (reference sequence). The CDR3 reads CSAGGGNGQPQHF. Here the CDR3 DNA reads TGCAGTGCCGGAGGGGGAAACGGTCAGCCCCAGCATTTT.

The chain uses TRBV6-1 and TRBJ2-7; TRBD2 matches 9 bases. V trimming: 6 bases; J trimming: 2 bases; junction bases outside the gene matches: 17. This CDR3 comprises 18 residues. CDR1 and CDR2 from the germline V gene are MNHNS and SASEGT. Here the CDR3 reads CASSSVGLAGFVPYEQYF. The CDR3 region has the DNA TGTGCCAGCAGCTCTGTAGGGCTAGCGGGGTTTGTACCCTACGAGCAGTACTTC.

The chain employs TRBV2 and TRBJ2-7, with a weak D call TRBD2 (5 bases). V lost 5 bases and J 4 bases, leaving 24 bases between the germline ends. The germline V gene encodes CDR1 SNHLY and CDR2 FYNNEI. The CDR3 runs to 17 residues. CDR3 coding DNA: TGTGCCAGCAGTCTACAGCCCACGGGAACAACTATGTACGAGCAGTACTTC. Protein sequence: CASSLQPTGTTMYEQYF.

The chain joins TRBV14 to TRBJ2-1, with TRBD2 identical over 11 bases. The germline V gene has CDR1 SGHDN and CDR2 FVKESK. After removal of 0 bases from V and 9 bases from J, the junction contained 7 bases not matched to a gene. There are 16 residues in the CDR3. The CDR3 coding sequence is TGTGCCAGCAGCCAAGAAGGAACTAGCGGGAGAGTTGAGCAGTTCTTC. Amino acids: CASSQEGTSGRVEQFF.

This clonotype has only a few counts. This sequence joins TRBV10-3 and TRBJ2-3; unclear D gene. The CDR3 runs to 15 residues. V shed 3 bases and J shed 3 bases, with 13 bases lying between them. Germline CDR1 and CDR2: ENHRY and SYGVKD. CDR3: CAISDLAFRTDTQYF. The CDR3 region has the DNA TGTGCCATCAGTGATTTGGCTTTCAGAACAGATACGCAGTATTTT.

As for this clonotype: Germline is not matched at one junction end, which may reflect a read error. The rearrangement links TRBV27 to TRBJ2-7; possibly TRBD1 or TRBD2 for D (5 bases each). CDR1 MNHEY and CDR2 SMNVEV come from the germline V gene (reference sequence). This CDR3 has 13 amino acids. In DNA, the CDR3 is TGTGCCAGCAGTCGGGACGTAGCCTACGATCAGTACTTC. Protein: CASSRDVAYDQYF.

V and J are TRBV6-5 and TRBJ1-1, with D possibly TRBD1 on 5 matching bases. Germline loops: CDR1 MNHEY, CDR2 SVGAGI. This CDR3 has 10 amino acids. V shed 8 bases and J shed 11 bases, with 12 bases lying between them. For the CDR3, the DNA is TGTGCCAGCGGCTCGGGGGGGGCTTTCTTT. Translation gives CASGSGGAFF.

This clonotype was seen a few times. CDR3 DNA sequence: TGTGCCAGCAGCCAAGATTGGGCGGGAGAGACCCAGTACTTC. It yields the protein CASSQDWAGETQYF. The chain carries TRBV14 and TRBJ2-5; perhaps TRBD2 as D (5 bases). V gave up 0 bases and J gave up 4 bases, with 9 bases separating them. The CDR3 sequence is 14 residues long. Germline V gene data show CDR1 as SGHDN and CDR2 as FVKESK.

The V and J genes are TRBV30 and TRBJ2-3; D is ambiguous. Germline values: CDR1 GTSNPN, CDR2 SVGIG (reference sequence). The CDR3 loop spans 12 amino acids. The germline V and J ends were trimmed by 4 bases and 12 bases, with 17 bases remaining between them. The CDR3 sequence is CAWKLVNYHQYF. CDR3 sequence (DNA): TGTGCCTGGAAGCTAGTTAACTACCACCAGTATTTT.

A word on this clonotype: It is likely a read error, because the conserved phenylalanine at the end of the CDR3 is missing. The chain links TRBV9 to TRBJ2-7, with 7 nucleotides matching TRBD2. Germline V gene sequence: CDR1 SGDLS, CDR2 YYNGEE. This CDR3 spans 18 amino acids. The ends lost 4 bases at V and 3 bases at J; junction bases unmatched: 19. The CDR3: CASSPSPEWGGASYEQYL. The CDR3 DNA is TGTGCCAGCAGCCCCTCCCCAGAGTGGGGGGGAGCCAGCTACGAGCAGTACTTA.

The gene calls are TRBV4-2 and TRBJ2-3; TRBD2 matches 14 bases. The V gene end was trimmed by 2 bases and the J gene end by 5 bases; junction bases not matched to a gene: 9. Germline V CDR1 and CDR2: LGHNA, YNFKEQ. CDR3 size: 18 residues. The CDR3 DNA reads as TGTGCCAGCAGCCAACCCGGGGGACTAGCGGGAGAAGGAGATACGCAGTATTTT. Translated, it gives CASSQPGGLAGEGDTQYF.

The rearrangement joins TRBV28 to TRBJ1-1, with D uncertain. CDR1 and CDR2 (germline): MDHEN, SYDVKM. Trimming took off 6 bases at V and 5 bases at J, with 16 bases between the two ends. The CDR3 is made up of 14 amino acids. The CDR3 DNA reads as TGTGCCAGCAGCCCCCGGGCGGAGGGAACTGAAGCTTTCTTT. It yields the protein CASSPRAEGTEAFF.

This chain links TRBV7-8 with TRBJ2-1; no definite D call. Germline CDR1 reads SGHVS; CDR2 reads FQNEAQ. V lost 1 base and J 10 bases, leaving 11 bases between the germline ends. The CDR3 loop spans 13 amino acids. The CDR3 reads CASSLDAGEEQFF. Written as DNA, the CDR3 is TGTGCCAGCAGCTTAGATGCAGGCGAGGAGCAGTTCTTC.

This clonotype occurred a few times. This sequence joins TRBV9 and TRBJ2-3, with TRBD2 matching 12 bases. Per the germline V gene, CDR1 is SGDLS and CDR2 is YYNGEE. V was pared by 3 bases and J by 2 bases, with 4 bases of the junction left unmatched. The CDR3 has 16 residues. This CDR3 is CASSARTSGITDTQYF. In nucleotides, the CDR3 is TGTGCCAGCAGCGCCCGGACTAGCGGGATCACAGATACGCAGTATTTT.